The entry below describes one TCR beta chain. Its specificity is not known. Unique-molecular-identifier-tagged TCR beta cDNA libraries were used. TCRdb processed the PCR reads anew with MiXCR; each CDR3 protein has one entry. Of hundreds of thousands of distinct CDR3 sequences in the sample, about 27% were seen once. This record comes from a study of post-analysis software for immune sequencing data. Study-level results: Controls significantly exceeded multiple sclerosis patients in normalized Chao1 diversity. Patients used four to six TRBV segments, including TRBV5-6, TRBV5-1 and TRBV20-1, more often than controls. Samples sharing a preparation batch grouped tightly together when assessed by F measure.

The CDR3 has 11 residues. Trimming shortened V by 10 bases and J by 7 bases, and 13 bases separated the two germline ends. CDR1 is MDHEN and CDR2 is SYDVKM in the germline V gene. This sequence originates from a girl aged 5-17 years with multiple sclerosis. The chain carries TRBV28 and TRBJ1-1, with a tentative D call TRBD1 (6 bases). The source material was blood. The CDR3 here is CATTTGFEAFF. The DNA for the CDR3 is TGTGCCACAACCACAGGGTTTGAAGCTTTCTTT.